The 31 T cell receptor beta chains in this list originate from one sample, sequenced in a study of CD8 T cells in Susac syndrome. RNA amounts of about 0.5 to 1 ug underwent reverse transcription with random hexamers. Each CDR3 protein gets one entry after TCRdb re-called the immunoSEQ multiplex PCR reads with MiXCR. In the table there are about 150,000 distinct CDR3 sequences, roughly 95% of which are singletons. Sample: CD4+ T cells from PBMCs. The origin of the receptors is a human donor with Susac syndrome.

The chain uses TRBV29-1 and TRBJ1-2; D uncertain. The CDR3 totals 13 residues. Germline CDR1 SQVTM, CDR2 ANQGSEA. V lost 4 bases to trimming and J lost 2 bases, with 11 bases between them. CDR3 in amino acids: CSVVGQKNYGYTF. CDR3 sequence (DNA): TGCAGCGTTGTGGGCCAGAAGAACTATGGCTACACCTTC.

V and J are TRBV4-2 and TRBJ2-6; D call uncertain. CDR3 length equals 15 residues. CDR1 is LGHNA, CDR2 YNFKEQ, per germline. Trimming took off 1 base at V and 2 bases at J, with 6 bases between the two ends. The CDR3 spells CASSQAWAGANVLTF. CDR3 coding DNA: TGTGCCAGCAGCCAAGCCTGGGCTGGGGCCAACGTCCTGACTTTC.

This chain links TRBV7-6 with TRBJ2-5, with 10 bases that match TRBD1. Per the germline V gene, CDR1 is SGHVS and CDR2 is FNYEAQ. The junction had 3 bases not matched to a gene; V was cut back by 1 base and J by 4 bases. This CDR3 contains 15 residues. In DNA form, the CDR3 reads TGTGCCAGCAGCTTAGGGACAGGGGGTGCAGAGACCCAGTACTTC. This sequence encodes CASSLGTGGAETQYF.

Only one count was recorded for this clonotype. V gene TRBV9 combines with J gene TRBJ2-5; TRBD1 is a possible D gene (5 bases). Germline CDR1 reads SGDLS; CDR2 reads YYNGEE. The V end was cut by 0 bases, the J end by 3 bases, with 9 bases between. The CDR3 totals 14 residues. The CDR3 loop reads CASSVGQGKETQYF. The CDR3 DNA reads as TGTGCCAGCAGCGTAGGGCAGGGAAAAGAGACCCAGTACTTC.

CDR3 DNA sequence: TGCGCCAGCAGCCAAGATAACTTCCAAGAGACCCAGTACTTC. It specifies CASSQDNFQETQYF. The chain links TRBV4-1 to TRBJ2-5; no definite D call. The CDR3 contains 14 residues. In germline, CDR1 is MGHRA, CDR2 YSYEKL. V gave up 0 bases and J gave up 1 base, with 6 bases separating them.

This clonotype was counted a single time. The CDR3 loop is CASSSGTTEAFF. The DNA for the CDR3 is TGTGCCAGCAGCTCCGGAACCACTGAAGCTTTCTTT. The chain couples TRBV7-6 to TRBJ1-1; D is uncertain. Germline V CDR1 and CDR2: SGHVS, FNYEAQ. Deletions cut 4 bases from V and 4 bases from J, with 7 bases between. The CDR3 contains 12 residues.

V usage is TRBV12-3 or TRBV12-4 and J usage is TRBJ2-2; D not resolved. Trimming cost V 6 bases and J 5 bases, with 16 bases left between them. This CDR3 region has 15 residues. The CDR3 DNA reads TGTGCCAGCAGCCCGCGCCTGATGGGTACCGGGGAGCTGTTTTTT. Its protein product is CASSPRLMGTGELFF.

This clonotype appeared once. The chain combines TRBV29-1 with TRBJ2-5; perhaps TRBD2 as D (7 bases). V lost 3 bases and J lost 5, with 13 bases in between. Per the germline V gene, CDR1 is SQVTM and CDR2 is ANQGSEA. The CDR3 sequence is 13 residues long. The CDR3 protein is CSVEKGEGETQYF. The DNA of the CDR3 is TGCAGCGTTGAGAAGGGGGAGGGTGAGACCCAGTACTTC.

The chain uses TRBV7-9 and TRBJ1-1; D is unresolved. Per germline, CDR1 SEHNR and CDR2 FQNEAQ (reference sequence). The CDR3 contains 13 residues. With 5 bases removed from V and 1 base from J, the gap between germline ends came to 8 bases. The CDR3 loop reads CASSLLQNTEAFF. In nucleotides, the CDR3 is TGTGCCAGCAGCCTCCTACAGAACACTGAAGCTTTCTTT. The full variable domain, in which reference TRBV7-9 and TRBJ1-1 provide the parts outside the CDR3, is DTGVSQNPRHKITKRGQNVTFRCDPISEHNRLYWYRQTLGQGPEFLTYFQNEAQLEKSRLLSDRFSAERPKGSFSTLEIQRTEQGDSAMYLCASSLLQNTEAFFGQGTRLTVV.

The chain carries TRBV7-2 and TRBJ2-7, with TRBD1 matching 10 bases. This CDR3 is 13 amino acids long. The V and J ends lost 7 bases and 5 bases, in that order; junction bases with no gene match: 5. The germline V gene has CDR1 SGHTA and CDR2 FQGNSA. CDR3 sequence: CASTRDRGNEQYF. CDR3 nucleotide sequence: TGTGCCAGCACCCGGGACAGGGGCAACGAGCAGTACTTC.

V gene TRBV29-1 combines with J gene TRBJ1-2; unclear D gene. Germline V gives CDR1 SQVTM, CDR2 ANQGSEA. This CDR3 region has 13 residues. The V gene lost 3 bases and the J gene lost 2 bases, with 10 bases spanning the gap. CDR3 bases: TGCAGCGTTGAGGCGGGGTTCAACTATGGCTACACCTTC. Its translation: CSVEAGFNYGYTF.

The chain carries TRBV3-1 and TRBJ1-1, with no clear D. Between the trimmed V and J ends, which lost 8 bases and 4 bases, there was a span of 8 bases. The CDR3 has 11 amino acids. The V gene's germline CDR1 is LGHDT and CDR2 YNNKEL (reference sequence). CDR3 in amino acids: CASLGSTEAFF. Here the CDR3 DNA reads TGTGCCAGCCTAGGGTCCACTGAAGCTTTCTTT.

The chain couples TRBV20-1 to TRBJ2-7; D is possibly TRBD2 (6 bases). Germline CDR1 reads DFQATT; CDR2 reads SNEGSKA (reference sequence). This CDR3 has 15 amino acids. Deletions cut 3 bases from V and 3 bases from J, with 18 bases between. The CDR3 spells CSASPAGVRDYEQYF. The CDR3 DNA reads TGCAGTGCTAGTCCCGCCGGGGTGCGGGACTACGAGCAGTACTTC.

This clonotype was observed a single time. This chain connects TRBV3-1 to TRBJ2-3, with D possibly TRBD2 on 6 matching bases. V lost 0 bases and J 5 bases, leaving 6 bases between the germline ends. Germline V gene lookup returns CDR1 LGHDT and CDR2 YNNKEL (reference sequence). CDR3 length equals 13 residues. CDR3 sequence (DNA): TGTGCCAGCAGCCAAGACGGGGGAGATACGCAGTATTTT. Translating it yields CASSQDGGDTQYF.

The rearrangement joins TRBV7-9 to TRBJ1-2; D gene uncertain. The V end was cut by 5 bases, the J end by 4 bases, with 11 bases between. There are 13 residues in the CDR3. In germline, CDR1 is SEHNR, CDR2 FQNEAQ (reference sequence). This CDR3 reads CASSRWEGYGYTF. Written as DNA, the CDR3 is TGTGCCAGCAGCCGGTGGGAGGGCTATGGCTACACCTTC.

The CDR3 DNA sequence: TGTGCCAGCAGCCAAGGGACAGCAACTGGGGGCTACACCTTC. It is translated as CASSQGTATGGYTF. V usage is TRBV3-1 and J usage is TRBJ1-2; the D gene is possibly TRBD1 (6 bases). The length of the CDR3 is 14 residues. Trimming cost V 1 base and J 8 bases, with 14 bases left between them. Per the germline V gene, CDR1 is LGHDT and CDR2 is YNNKEL (reference sequence).

The chain is built from TRBV4-2 and TRBJ1-5; D not resolved. The germline gives CDR1 LGHNA, CDR2 YNFKEQ. This CDR3 is built from 15 residues. V was clipped by 1 base and J by 0 bases, with 7 bases between them. This CDR3 reads CASSQGSDSNQPQHF. The CDR3 nucleotides read TGTGCCAGCAGCCAAGGTTCCGATAGCAATCAGCCCCAGCATTTT.

The V and J genes are TRBV19 and TRBJ2-7, with a weak D call TRBD1 (6 bases). CDR3 size: 14 residues. The germline V gene has CDR1 LNHDA and CDR2 SQIVND (reference sequence). The germline V and J ends were trimmed by 7 bases and 6 bases, with 19 bases remaining between them. The CDR3: CASKPTGTRTEQYF. CDR3 in DNA: TGTGCCAGTAAACCAACAGGGACGAGAACCGAGCAGTACTTC.

The chain joins TRBV9 to TRBJ2-1, with TRBD2 matching over 8 bases. Germline loops: CDR1 SGDLS, CDR2 YYNGEE. Losses at the gene ends were 1 base for V and 5 bases for J; bases not matched to a gene: 5. The CDR3 consists of 15 residues. CDR3 amino acids: CASSVLSGANNEQFF. The CDR3 nucleotides are TGTGCCAGCAGCGTACTTAGCGGGGCGAACAATGAGCAGTTCTTC.

J is TRBJ1-6 and V is TRBV6-5; TRBD1 might be the D (5 bases). Germline V gives CDR1 MNHEY, CDR2 SVGAGI. The ends were cut back, 2 bases at V and 8 bases at J, with 16 bases in the middle. The CDR3 is made up of 16 amino acids. The CDR3: CASSYTQATGDSPLHF. CDR3 DNA sequence: TGTGCCAGCAGTTACACACAGGCGACTGGGGATTCACCCCTCCACTTT.

The rearrangement links TRBV4-2 to TRBJ2-3, with no clear D. The CDR3 contains 12 residues. Per the germline V gene, CDR1 is LGHNA and CDR2 is YNFKEQ. Between the trimmed V and J ends, which lost 5 bases and 5 bases, there was a span of 8 bases. CDR3 residues: CASSGWGDTQYF. The CDR3 nucleotides read TGTGCCAGCAGCGGGTGGGGAGATACGCAGTATTTT.

This chain joins TRBV5-4 and TRBJ1-2; 9 nucleotides agree with TRBD1. This CDR3 is 15 amino acids long. Germline trimming cut 2 bases from V and 5 bases from J; bases unmatched to any gene: 7. The germline V gene has CDR1 SGHNT and CDR2 YYREEE (reference sequence). In DNA, the CDR3 is TGTGCCAGCAGCTTACCCGGGACAGGGAATTATGGCTACACCTTC. Amino acid sequence: CASSLPGTGNYGYTF. The variable domain in full, with the rest retrieved from reference TRBV5-4 and TRBJ1-2, is ETGVTQSPTHLIKTRGQQVTLRCSSQSGHNTVSWYQQALGQGPQFIFQYYREEENGRGNFPPRFSGLQFPNYSSELNVNALELDDSALYLCASSLPGTGNYGYTFGSGTRLTVV.

This clonotype has just one count. The chain joins TRBV2 to TRBJ2-2, with 7 bases lining up with TRBD1. Germline CDR1 reads SNHLY; CDR2 reads FYNNEI. There are 15 residues in the CDR3. Unmatched junction bases numbered 5, after V lost 7 bases and J lost 0 bases. The CDR3 bases are TGTGCCAGCAACGACAGGGACGCGAACACCGGGGAGCTGTTTTTT. This translates into CASNDRDANTGELFF.

The rearrangement joins TRBV20-1 to TRBJ1-3; D is unclear. CDR1 DFQATT and CDR2 SNEGSKA come from the germline V gene (reference sequence). V lost 6 bases to trimming and J lost 0 bases, with 9 bases between them. The CDR3 has 13 residues. The CDR3 region has the DNA TGCAGTGCCAGCTTGAGCTCTGGAAACACCATATATTTT. It specifies CSASLSSGNTIYF.

The gene calls are TRBV5-1 and TRBJ2-5; no clear D gene. This CDR3 is built from 13 residues. The V gene's germline CDR1 is SGHRS and CDR2 YFSETQ. Trimming removed 4 bases at V and 4 bases at J, with 11 bases between. The CDR3 sequence: CASSGLWGETQYF. In DNA, the CDR3 is TGCGCCAGCAGCGGGCTATGGGGAGAGACCCAGTACTTC.

The rearrangement joins TRBV2 to TRBJ1-6; TRBD1 aligns across 10 bases. The CDR3 spans 14 residues. Germline values: CDR1 SNHLY, CDR2 FYNNEI. V lost 6 bases and J lost 7; bases outside the gene matches: 3. CDR3 DNA sequence: TGTGCCAGCAGGGACAGGGGGTGGAATTCACCCCTCCACTTT. This encodes CASRDRGWNSPLHF.

This chain connects TRBV6-2 or TRBV6-3 to TRBJ2-7; a weak D match, TRBD1 (6 bases). V shed 2 bases and J shed 0 bases, with 11 bases lying between them. Germline V lookup: CDR1 MNHEY, CDR2 SVGEGT. CDR3 size: 15 residues. CDR3 DNA: TGTGCCAGCAGTTACCACGGACAGATCTCCTACGAGCAGTACTTC. This codes for CASSYHGQISYEQYF.

The chain is built from TRBV19 and TRBJ1-1; 7 bases fit TRBD1. CDR3 size: 15 residues. Trimming at V came to 8 bases and at J to 7 bases, leaving 16 bases not matched to a gene. Per germline, CDR1 LNHDA and CDR2 SQIVND (reference sequence). CDR3 sequence: CASRRQGLVTFEAFF. The CDR3 region has the DNA TGTGCCAGTCGACGACAGGGACTGGTGACCTTTGAAGCTTTCTTT.

The V gene is TRBV9, the J gene TRBJ2-7; TRBD1 matches 8 bases. This CDR3 region has 15 residues. Germline trimming cut 4 bases from V and 6 bases from J; bases unmatched to any gene: 12. Germline lookup yields CDR1 SGDLS and CDR2 YYNGEE. CDR3 residues: CASSPLARGHGEQYF. The CDR3 DNA follows: TGTGCCAGCAGCCCCCTGGCCAGGGGGCACGGCGAGCAGTACTTC.

The J gene is TRBJ2-2, the V gene TRBV29-1; D is possibly TRBD1 (6 bases). The CDR3 spans 12 residues. Trimming cost V 3 bases and J 7 bases, with 9 bases left between them. CDR1 and CDR2 from the germline V gene are SQVTM and ANQGSEA. The CDR3 is CSVEGAGGELFF. DNA for the CDR3: TGCAGCGTTGAGGGGGCTGGCGGGGAGCTGTTTTTT.

The chain has TRBV10-3 and TRBJ2-7; TRBD2 matches 16 bases. This CDR3 region has 16 residues. In germline, CDR1 is ENHRY, CDR2 SYGVKD. Losses at the gene ends were 5 bases for V and 6 bases for J; bases not matched to a gene: 7. This CDR3 reads CAISPGTSGGALEQYF. CDR3 nucleotide sequence: TGTGCCATCAGTCCCGGGACTAGCGGGGGGGCACTCGAGCAGTACTTC.